Included here is one T cell receptor (beta chain) sequence, with context. The antigen is unknown. Authors' data handling: With immunoSEQ giving junction-only sequences and no quality scores, filtering differed. Here immunoSEQ multiplex PCR was the method, and the copy in TCRdb shows in-frame clones only, minus some. From that table come the V and J calls and clone size; the DNA was used to work out D and trimming. The sample contains over a million clones, roughly 97% of which appear only once. The sample belongs to a study of shared clonotypes between healthy human individuals. General observations from the study: Collection of samples was limited to blood; tissue repertoires likely differ. Researchers found naive subsets generally carried larger estimated richness than memory subsets.

This CDR3 has 16 amino acids. The germline V gene has CDR1 MDHEN and CDR2 SYDVKM. V lost 6 bases and J lost 6; bases outside the gene matches: 12. This sequence was found in a man between 25 and 39 years old in good health. Input material: naive CD4+ T cells sorted from blood. The subset is: CD45RA+ positively selected. This chain links TRBV28 with TRBJ2-1; 9 bases line up with TRBD2. The CDR3 DNA sequence: TGTGCCAGCAGCCAAATAGCGGGAGTGGGCGTCAATGAGCAGTTCTTC. Its protein product is CASSQIAGVGVNEQFF.